The present T cell receptor (beta chain) was sequenced within a study of CD8+ T cells in alopecia areata. Per the germline V gene, CDR1 is SQVTM and CDR2 is ANQGSEA. Trimming pared 0 bases from V and 4 bases from J, leaving 12 bases between. This CDR3 comprises 14 residues. After isolation, RNA underwent reverse transcription to generate cDNA as the sequencing template. The repertoire was sequenced with immunoSEQ multiplex PCR; TCRdb's copy has only in-frame clones and lacks some. The table has approximately 130,000 clones, 45% to 50% seen once. The sequenced material came from NKG2D-low CD8+ T cells sorted from blood. The rearrangement joins TRBV29-1 to TRBJ1-2; the D is unclear. This TCR derives from a human donor with alopecia areata. CDR3 sequence (DNA): TGCAGCGTTGAAGAGGGGTATGCTAGCTATGGCTACACCTTC. This translates into CSVEEGYASYGYTF.